These 18 T cell receptor beta chains share one sample of origin, sequenced in a study of blood T cell repertoires in COVID-19. Sequencing was performed with immunoSEQ multiplex PCR; in TCRdb, only in-frame clones are kept and a portion is missing. The table includes roughly 260,000 clones, roughly 80% detected once. Sequenced: peripheral blood. The receptor set was obtained from a woman in her 40s with active or convalescent COVID-19.

The CDR3 loop is CASSLGRESNTEAFF. The CDR3 DNA reads as TGCGCCAGCAGCTTGGGTCGGGAATCAAACACTGAAGCTTTCTTT. The chain employs TRBV5-1 and TRBJ1-1; D is uncertain. Trimming removed 0 bases at V and 2 bases at J, with 11 bases between. The CDR3 spans 15 residues. In germline, CDR1 is SGHRS, CDR2 YFSETQ.

A remark on this clone: The sample holds other DNA sequences that translate to the same CDR3. The chain combines TRBV29-1 with TRBJ1-2, with 9 bases aligning to TRBD1. The CDR3 extends over 13 amino acids. From germline, CDR1 is SQVTM and CDR2 ANQGSEA. The trim removed 4 bases at V and 1 base at J, leaving 1 base unmatched. The CDR3 DNA is TGCAGCGTTGGGGACAGGGATAACTATGGCTACACCTTC. Translating it yields CSVGDRDNYGYTF.

The rearrangement joins TRBV7-9 to TRBJ1-1; 7 nucleotides align to TRBD1. The J segment lost 5 bases and the V segment lost 5 bases, leaving 11 bases of the junction unmatched. Germline lookup yields CDR1 SEHNR and CDR2 FQNEAQ (reference sequence). The CDR3 covers 15 residues. The CDR3 DNA sequence: TGTGCCAGCAGCCCCCCCGGGACAGCGTATACTGAAGCTTTCTTT. This sequence encodes CASSPPGTAYTEAFF.

The CDR3 here is CASSPGRTMNTEAFF. CDR3 nucleotide sequence: TGTGCCAGCAGCCCCGGACGGACAATGAACACTGAAGCTTTCTTT. The gene calls are TRBV7-3 and TRBJ1-1; possible D gene TRBD1, 5 bases. V lost 5 bases, J lost 0 bases, and 13 bases lay in between. The CDR3 is made up of 15 amino acids. CDR1 SGHTA and CDR2 FQGTGA come from the germline V gene.

This chain connects TRBV6-6 to TRBJ1-1; 7 bases match TRBD1. CDR1 is MNHNY and CDR2 is SVGAGI in the germline V gene (reference sequence). Trimming at V came to 4 bases and at J to 4 bases, leaving 6 bases not matched to a gene. The CDR3 length is 14 residues. In DNA, the CDR3 is TGTGCCAGCAGTTTCCAGCCAGGGGGCACTGAAGCTTTCTTT. This encodes CASSFQPGGTEAFF.

This clone was seen only once. The chain employs TRBV5-8 and TRBJ2-1, with D possibly being TRBD1 (6 bases). The CDR3 contains 16 residues. Germline assignment: CDR1 SGHTS and CDR2 YDEGEE. With 0 bases removed from V and 12 bases from J, the gap between germline ends came to 22 bases. Written as DNA, the CDR3 is TGTGCCAGCAGCTTGGGTCAAGACAGGACTTATTCCGGGCAGTTCTTC. Protein sequence: CASSLGQDRTYSGQFF.

V gene TRBV28 combines with J gene TRBJ2-7; possible D gene TRBD2, 5 bases. Germline V gene sequence: CDR1 MDHEN, CDR2 SYDVKM. V lost 5 bases, J lost 3 bases, and 11 bases lay in between. This CDR3 region has 13 residues. In DNA, the CDR3 is TGTGCCAGCAGTCCTTCCCGGGACTACGAGCAGTACGTC. Encoded protein: CASSPSRDYEQYV.

This clone has only one observation. This chain links TRBV7-9 with TRBJ1-4; D perhaps matches TRBD1 (6 bases). Trimming removed 1 base at V and 4 bases at J, with 13 bases between. The CDR3 is 16 residues long. Germline CDR1 is SEHNR and CDR2 is FQNEAQ (reference sequence). The CDR3 DNA sequence: TGTGCCAGCAGCTTAGGGACAGACCCCATTAATGAAAAACTGTTTTTT. Translating it yields CASSLGTDPINEKLFF. The entire variable domain, with the rest obtained from reference TRBV7-9 and TRBJ1-4, is as follows: DTGVSQNPRHKITKRGQNVTFRCDPISEHNRLYWYRQTLGQGPEFLTYFQNEAQLEKSRLLSDRFSAERPKGSFSTLEIQRTEQGDSAMYLCASSLGTDPINEKLFFGSGTQLSVL.

This chain uses TRBV5-6 with TRBJ2-5; 7 positions match TRBD2. V lost 3 bases to trimming and J lost 5 bases; unmatched junction nucleotides: 7. The CDR3 runs 14 residues. Germline V gene data show CDR1 as SGHDT and CDR2 as YYEEEE. CDR3: CASSWDYRTETQYF. CDR3 coding DNA: TGTGCCAGCAGCTGGGACTATAGGACGGAGACCCAGTACTTC.

The V gene is TRBV9, the J gene TRBJ2-7; TRBD1 is a possible D gene (5 bases). CDR1 SGDLS and CDR2 YYNGEE come from the germline V gene. V was clipped by 0 bases and J by 7 bases, with 17 bases between them. The CDR3 consists of 15 residues. The CDR3 coding sequence is TGTGCCAGCAGCGTAGAAGTGTCCTACCCAGGGGAGCAGTACTTC. Residues: CASSVEVSYPGEQYF. Using reference TRBV9 and TRBJ2-7 for the parts outside the CDR3, the full variable domain is DSGVTQTPKHLITATGQRVTLRCSPRSGDLSVYWYQQSLDQGLQFLIQYYNGEERAKGNILERFSAQQFPDLHSELNLSSLELGDSALYFCASSVEVSYPGEQYFGPGTRLTVT.

The genes are TRBV3-1 (or the pseudogene TRBV3-2) and TRBJ2-3; 8 bases match TRBD2. Germline loops: CDR1 LGHDT, CDR2 YNNKEL (reference sequence). This CDR3 spans 13 amino acids. Trimming took 8 bases from V and 10 from J; bases not matched to a gene: 11. CDR3 sequence: CASDRAGAIPQYF. CDR3 nucleotide sequence: TGTGCCAGCGATCGAGCGGGAGCTATCCCGCAGTATTTT.

V is TRBV5-1 and J is TRBJ1-1, with D perhaps matching TRBD1 (5 bases). The CDR3 loop spans 16 amino acids. V was cut by 4 bases and J by 0 bases, with 16 bases left in between. The germline CDR1 and CDR2 sequences are SGHRS and YFSETQ. CDR3 amino acids: CASSIIPGLLNTEAFF. In DNA, the CDR3 is TGCGCCAGCAGCATAATACCGGGACTCTTGAACACTGAAGCTTTCTTT.

This clone has just a few counts. The CDR3 nucleotides are TGTGCCGGAACAGGAGGGCTGAACACTGAAGCTTTCTTT. Encoded protein: CAGTGGLNTEAFF. J is TRBJ1-1 and V is TRBV30; a weak D match, TRBD1 (5 bases). The V and J ends lost 8 bases and 0 bases respectively, with 13 bases between them. There are 13 residues in the CDR3. Germline V lookup: CDR1 GTSNPN, CDR2 SVGIG (reference sequence). Variable domain in full (rest from reference TRBV30 and TRBJ1-1): SQTIHQWPATLVQPVGSPLSLECTVEGTSNPNLYWYRQAAGRGLQLLFYSVGIGQISSEVPQNLSASRPQDRQFILSSKKLLLSDSGFYLCAGTGGLNTEAFFGQGTRLTVV.

The gene calls are TRBV28 and TRBJ1-5, with D possibly matching TRBD1 (6 bases). V was trimmed by 5 bases and J by 1 base, leaving 6 bases between them. CDR1 and CDR2 from the germline V gene are MDHEN and SYDVKM. This CDR3 is 13 amino acids long. This chain's CDR3 is CASSTGSNQPQHF. The CDR3 DNA reads TGTGCCAGCAGTACAGGGAGCAATCAGCCCCAGCATTTT. Drawing the rest from reference TRBV28 and TRBJ1-5, the complete variable domain is DVKVTQSSRYLVKRTGEKVFLECVQDMDHENMFWYRQDPGLGLRLIYFSYDVKMKEKGDIPEGYSVSREKKERFSLILESASTNQTSMYLCASSTGSNQPQHFGDGTRLSIL.

This chain's CDR3 is CSVLLAGGRVDTQYF. As DNA, the CDR3 is TGCAGCGTACTACTAGCGGGGGGGCGCGTAGATACGCAGTATTTT. The chain has TRBV29-1 and TRBJ2-3; 13 bases align to TRBD2. Germline V lookup: CDR1 SQVTM, CDR2 ANQGSEA. The CDR3 totals 15 residues. J was trimmed by 5 bases and V by 6 bases; bases with no gene match: 8.

The genes are TRBV5-6 and TRBJ1-2; the D is unclear. With 1 base removed from V and 5 bases from J, the gap between germline ends came to 15 bases. This CDR3 spans 15 amino acids. Germline assignment: CDR1 SGHDT and CDR2 YYEEEE. The CDR3 loop is CASSLLISTDYGYTF. As DNA, the CDR3 is TGTGCCAGCAGCTTGCTTATTTCAACAGATTATGGCTACACCTTC.

This clone was counted once. The J gene is TRBJ1-6, the V gene TRBV7-9; no firm D call. CDR1 and CDR2 (germline): SEHNR, FQNEAQ (reference sequence). The CDR3 totals 17 residues. V was shortened by 2 bases and J by 0 bases, with 11 bases between the two germline ends. The chain's CDR3 is CASSLYSVNSYNSPLHF. Written as DNA, the CDR3 is TGTGCCAGCAGCTTATATAGCGTTAACTCCTATAATTCACCCCTCCACTTT.

The V call is TRBV9, the J call TRBJ2-3; 8 bases are a match to TRBD2. The CDR3 is made up of 14 amino acids. With V trimmed by 4 bases and J by 4 bases, 5 bases remained unmatched. Germline loops: CDR1 SGDLS, CDR2 YYNGEE. The DNA of the CDR3 is TGTGCCAGCAGCCTCAGCGGGGGCCCAGATACGCAGTATTTT. Translating it yields CASSLSGGPDTQYF.